The entry that follows covers one T cell receptor (beta chain) sequence. This sample stems from a study of human T cells and chemical hapten exposure. TCRdb fed the RACE reads into MiXCR, producing one record per CDR3 protein. The repertoire includes more than 150,000 distinct CDR3 sequences, about 25% of them detected once, and roughly 2.4% sits in the top ten. The CDR3 loop spans 15 amino acids. V dropped 3 bases and J dropped 2 bases, with 13 bases sitting between them. The germline CDR1 and CDR2 sequences are SGDLS and YYNGEE. Time point described: patch test 3, about 24 weeks after DPC sensitization. The treatment is: therapeutic diphenylcyclopropenone sensitization with weekly scalp DPC.

The sequences come from whole blood, collected in connection with sensitization to the hapten diphenylcyclopropenone (DPC). This chain links TRBV9 with TRBJ2-3, with D maybe TRBD2 (6 bases). This TCR derives from a woman in her thirties or forties with alopecia areata. Some clones in this sample may be carry-over from other donors' samples. Here the CDR3 reads CASSEIGSSTDTQYF. The CDR3 nucleotides are TGTGCCAGCAGCGAAATCGGGAGTTCCACAGATACGCAGTATTTT.